Below, 5 T cell receptor beta chains from the same sample are listed, as sequenced in a study of cytomegalovirus exposure and HLA in healthy donors (dated by TCRdb to the late 2010s). Receptors were amplified or captured by the immunoSEQ multiplex PCR assay. The source is immuneACCESS, and TCRdb retained only in-frame sequences with V and J called. Part of the clones is not carried over; for the studies checked, unresolved V genes explain less than half of this, and the remainder is unexplained. A total of about 190,000 clones appear in this sample, more than 70% of them only once. The ten largest clones represent roughly 1.5% of the sample. Sequencing was carried out using PBMCs. These receptor sequences come from a young woman in good health and CMV-seronegative.

The chain carries TRBV12-5 and TRBJ2-5, with a tentative D call TRBD1 (6 bases). V was cut by 5 bases and J by 1 base, with 11 bases left in between. The CDR3 sequence is 14 residues long. Germline CDR1 LGHNT, CDR2 FRNRAP. The CDR3 DNA reads as TGTGCTAGTGGTATTGGACAGCCCCAAGAGACCCAGTACTTC. Its protein product is CASGIGQPQETQYF. The full variable domain, with the rest looked up from reference TRBV12-5 and TRBJ2-5, is DARVTQTPRHKVTEMGQEVTMRCQPILGHNTVFWYRQTMMQGLELLAYFRNRAPLDDSGMPKDRFSAEMPDATLATLKIQPSEPRDSAVYFCASGIGQPQETQYFGPGTRLLVL.

This clone was observed a few times. The V gene is TRBV7-9, the J gene TRBJ2-1, with a tentative D call TRBD2 (7 bases). This CDR3 region has 18 residues. CDR1 is SEHNR, CDR2 FQNEAQ, per germline (reference sequence). Trimming removed 1 base at V and 3 bases at J, with 19 bases between. In DNA, the CDR3 is TGTGCCAGCAGCTTAGTACGGGGGGCTAGCGGTCACTACAATGAGCAGTTCTTC. Its translation: CASSLVRGASGHYNEQFF.

This clone was seen only a few times. The chain combines TRBV4-1 with TRBJ1-2, with D uncertain. CDR3 length: 12 residues. Germline CDR1 is MGHRA and CDR2 is YSYEKL. Trimming shortened V by 0 bases and J by 9 bases, and 8 bases separated the two germline ends. The CDR3 DNA reads TGCGCCAGCAGCCAAGAGGATACTAGCTACACCTTC. It translates to CASSQEDTSYTF.

This clone was counted once. The chain combines TRBV29-1 with TRBJ1-1, with D perhaps TRBD1 (6 bases). The CDR3 length is 21 residues. Deletions cut 4 bases from V and 2 bases from J, with 35 bases between. Germline CDR1 is SQVTM and CDR2 is ANQGSEA. In DNA form, the CDR3 reads TGCAGCGTTGTCCCTGACCGGGACAAAGGTAGCCTCATGACTCTCAACACTGAAGCTTTCTTT. It specifies CSVVPDRDKGSLMTLNTEAFF.

The V call is TRBV14, the J call TRBJ2-5, with TRBD2 as a possible D gene (6 bases). The CDR3 consists of 18 residues. Germline V lookup: CDR1 SGHDN, CDR2 FVKESK. Trimming stripped 3 bases from V and 3 bases from J, with 23 bases between. For the CDR3, the DNA is TGTGCCAGCAGCCAGGACTCATCCCTCGCGGGGATCGAAGAGACCCAGTACTTC. Translating it yields CASSQDSSLAGIEETQYF.